This TCR beta chain was recorded in a study of T-cell reconstitution after alpha-beta-depleted transplantation in children (dated by TCRdb to the mid-2010s). With regard to the full study: The study quantitatively tracked T-cell immune reconstitution after TCRalphabeta/CD19-depleted allogeneic hematopoietic cell transplantation in children using TCR repertoire profiling.

Libraries came from PCR. Instrument on record: Illumina HiSeq 2500. To normalize quantification of the TCRbeta repertoire, the TCR libraries were built with molecular barcoding that relied on unique molecular identifiers. Starting from the raw public reads, TCRdb applied fastp trimming at Q25, assembled clones with MiXCR and retained in-frame beta chains. Entries that share a CDR3 protein sequence are merged under the most common genes and DNA. Recorded for this sample are 90,000 to 100,000 distinct CDR3 sequences; 10% to 15% of them occurred a single time. The ten largest account for approximately 15% of the sample. In the germline V gene, CDR1 corresponds to SGHRS and CDR2 to YFSETQ. Trimming costs V 2 bases and J 7 bases, and their ends lie 10 bases apart. CDR3 length: 13 amino acids, cysteine to phenylalanine. This entry keeps only the CDR3 DNA: 39 bases, framed from base 1. Ten or more counts support this clonotype. Its binding antigen is unknown. No per-base quality is available; no much larger clone lies one base away.

The sequences come from PBMCs from the stem cell graft donor, collected from the stem cell graft. The chain is made from TRBV5-1 and TRBJ1-5; the D gene remains uncertain. The TCR sequence derives from a human donor who donated a stem cell graft to a child with inherited bone marrow failure. The nucleotides read TGCGCCAGCAGCTTACTGGGCGGCCAGCCCCAGCATTTT. This is translated as CASSLLGGQPQHF.